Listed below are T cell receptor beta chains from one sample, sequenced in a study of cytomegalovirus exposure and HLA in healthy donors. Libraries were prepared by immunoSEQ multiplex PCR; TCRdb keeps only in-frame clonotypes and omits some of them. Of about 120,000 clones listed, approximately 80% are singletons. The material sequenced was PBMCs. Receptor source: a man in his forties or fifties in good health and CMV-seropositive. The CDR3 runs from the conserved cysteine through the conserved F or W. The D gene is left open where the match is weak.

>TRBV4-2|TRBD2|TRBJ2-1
CASSPRSAGGYKTYNEQFF
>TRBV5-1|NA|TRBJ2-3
CASSLATGPRTDTQYF
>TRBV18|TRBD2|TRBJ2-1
CASSPGREAYNEQFF
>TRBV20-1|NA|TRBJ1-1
CSAERGTEAVF
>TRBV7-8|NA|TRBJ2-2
CASSLGTAATGELFF
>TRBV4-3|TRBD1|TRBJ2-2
CASSQADRGTVGELFF
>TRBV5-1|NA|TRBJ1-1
CASTSQQGINTEAFF
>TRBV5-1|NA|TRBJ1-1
CASSGDGSALEAFF
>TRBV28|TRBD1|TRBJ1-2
CASMGTGDYGYTF
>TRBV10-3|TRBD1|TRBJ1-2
CAISEIGGEGYTF
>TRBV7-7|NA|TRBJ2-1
CASSFGEGVYNEQFF
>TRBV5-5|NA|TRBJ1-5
CASSPRQDPQPQHF
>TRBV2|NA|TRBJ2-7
CASSGSHEQYF
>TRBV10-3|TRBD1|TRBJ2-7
CAISESAGTGAYEQYF
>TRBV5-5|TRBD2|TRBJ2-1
CASSLDLAGGLYNEQFF
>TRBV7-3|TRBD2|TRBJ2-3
CASSLAGGSTDTQYF